This T cell receptor (beta chain) was recorded in a study of T cell clonotyping in hematopoietic cell transplantation. The CDR3 extends over 13 amino acids. Per germline, CDR1 SNHLY and CDR2 FYNNEI. The V gene end was trimmed by 5 bases and the J gene end by 6 bases; junction bases not matched to a gene: 3. Assay used: immunoSEQ multiplex PCR; TCRdb lists only in-frame clones, some missing. This table holds about 16,000 clones, 80% to 95% found once. The source material was peripheral blood mononuclear cells. The origin of this receptor is a man aged 40-50 years in good health. Some clones in this sample may be carry-over from other donors' samples. This chain connects TRBV2 to TRBJ1-4, with 7 bases aligning to TRBD1. In nucleotides, the CDR3 is TGTGCCAGCAGTTGGGACAGAGATGAAAAACTGTTTTTT. Protein product: CASSWDRDEKLFF.